This is a list of T cell receptor beta chains from one sample in a study of blood T cell repertoires in COVID-19. Using immunoSEQ multiplex PCR, the repertoire was profiled, and TCRdb retains in-frame clones only, with some absent. The sample consists of 250,000 or so clones, about 79% of them appearing once. The sample was peripheral blood. The receptor source for this set is a man older than 75 with acute or convalescent COVID-19. Both conserved end residues are part of each CDR3. Each record gives: D gene, clone size, V gene, J gene, CDR3 DNA, CDR3 protein. A D gene is named only where the DNA matches it firmly. The size entry is marked missing in some rows and otherwise reads once, few, many or a size class.

>-|few|TRBV18|TRBJ1-4
TGTGCCAGCTCCCTCCGAGGCGGTGAAAAACTGTTTTTT
CASSLRGGEKLFF
>-|few|TRBV28|TRBJ1-1
TGTGCCAGCAGTACCCTAGGCAGTCAGAACACTGAAGCTTTCTTT
CASSTLGSQNTEAFF
>TRBD1|-|TRBV6-5|TRBJ1-5
TGTGCCAGCGGTCGGGACAGTCGCAATCAGCCCCAGCATTTT
CASGRDSRNQPQHF
>TRBD1|-|TRBV5-6|TRBJ1-2
TGTGCCAGCAGCTTGGGACAGGGTGCGGACTATGGCTACACCTTC
CASSLGQGADYGYTF
>TRBD1|once|TRBV4-1|TRBJ1-2
TGCGCCAGCAGCCAAGAACAGGGGCCCTATGGCTACACCTTC
CASSQEQGPYGYTF
>TRBD1|-|TRBV24-1|TRBJ1-2
TGTGCCACCCCGGGACAGTTATATGGCTACACCTTC
CATPGQLYGYTF
>-|-|TRBV7-2|TRBJ2-1
TGTGCCAGCAGCCTTAAGACGGGTGAGCAGTTCTTC
CASSLKTGEQFF
>TRBD2|-|TRBV2|TRBJ2-2
TGTGCCAGCGCAGCGGGAGGAGGCACCGGGGAGCTGTTTTTT
CASAAGGGTGELFF
>-|-|TRBV27|TRBJ1-2
TGTGCCAGCAGTTTTTCGGGTGGCGGCGGATTCTATGGCTACACCTTC
CASSFSGGGGFYGYTF
>-|-|TRBV18|TRBJ1-4
TGTGCCAGCTCGAAGCTCCGAGACATTGCAACTAATGAAAAACTGTTTTTT
CASSKLRDIATNEKLFF